The clone carrying this T cell receptor (beta chain) was seen more than once but under ten times. It was with a sample-barcoded 5' primer and a J-beta primer mix that a second PCR of roughly 6 to 12 cycles was run. Each CDR3 protein gets one entry after TCRdb re-called the 5' RACE reads with MiXCR. The sample lists 1.5 million to 2 million distinct CDR3 sequences; about 31% were seen once. This specimen comes from a study of blood T cells in healthy people across ages. CDR3 length: 13 residues. With 6 bases clipped from V and 4 bases from J, the junction kept 5 bases outside the gene matches. Germline assignment: CDR1 MDHEN and CDR2 SYDVKM.

This rearrangement joins TRBV28 to TRBJ1-1; 7 bases are a match to TRBD1. This sequence originates from a young woman in good health. The sample taken for sequencing was blood. The DNA of the CDR3 is TGTGCCAGCAGACGAGCAGGGGGCACTGAAGCTTTCTTT. Amino acids: CASRRAGGTEAFF.